This entry lists 4 T cell receptor beta chains sequenced from one sample in a study of post-analysis software for immune sequencing data. Notes on the study in general: Elevated frequency relative to controls characterized four or five TRBV segments in patients, TRBV5-6, TRBV5-1 and TRBV20-1 among them.

These receptors have no known antigen. Unique-molecular-identifier-tagged TCR beta cDNA libraries were used. TCRdb passed the PCR reads through MiXCR, listing each CDR3 protein once. The data show some 260,000 distinct CDR3 sequences, 35% to 40% seen once. The sample consisted of blood. All receptors come from a girl aged 10 to 17 with multiple sclerosis.

Written as DNA, the CDR3 is TGTGCCAGCAGCACGGACAGGCCAAGGACCGGGGAGCTGTTTTTT. Translated: CASSTDRPRTGELFF. The rearrangement joins TRBV12-3 or TRBV12-4 to TRBJ2-2; 7 nucleotides line up with TRBD1. CDR3 length equals 15 residues. With V trimmed by 6 bases and J by 5 bases, 9 bases remained unmatched.

This clonotype was counted between two and nine times. The chain uses TRBV5-5 and TRBJ2-2; 9 positions match TRBD1. Germline V gene sequence: CDR1 SGHKS, CDR2 YYEKEE (reference sequence). This CDR3 region has 16 residues. Unmatched junction bases numbered 9, after V lost 4 bases and J lost 5 bases. The DNA of the CDR3 is TGTGCCAGCAGCCATTCGGGACAGGGAAGGACCGGGGAGCTGTTTTTT. Amino acid sequence: CASSHSGQGRTGELFF.

The rearrangement joins TRBV20-1 to TRBJ1-5, with no clear D. Trimming took 5 bases from V and 0 from J, leaving 8 bases between them. In germline, CDR1 is DFQATT, CDR2 SNEGSKA (reference sequence). This CDR3 is 13 amino acids long. The chain's CDR3 is CSAEEYSNQPQHF. In DNA, the CDR3 is TGCAGTGCTGAGGAATATAGCAATCAGCCCCAGCATTTT.

Comment on this clonotype: This could be a read error, since a much larger clone is one nucleotide away. This rearrangement joins TRBV5-1 to TRBJ1-1; D is perhaps TRBD1 (6 bases). The germline V gene encodes CDR1 SGHRS and CDR2 YFSETQ. The V end was cut by 5 bases, the J end by 4 bases, with 18 bases between. The CDR3 covers 15 residues. The CDR3: CASRLTTGSTTEAFF. In DNA, the CDR3 is TGCGCCAGCAGACTAACCACAGGGTCGACCACTGAAGCTTTCTTT.